This TCR beta chain was observed in a study of blood T cell repertoires in COVID-19. Study-wide background: Specimens from acute and convalescent COVID-19 originated in the United States, Italy and Spain. Sources were T cells, B-cell-depleted T cells, or PBMCs; the material itself was cDNA or gDNA.

In the source study's methods: For nucleated cells, counts were estimated from reference gene primer amplification. Libraries were prepared by immunoSEQ multiplex PCR; TCRdb keeps only in-frame clonotypes and omits some of them. For V, J and clone size, that table is used; D and trimming come from the DNA. The sample records a few hundred thousand clones, 80% to 85% being singletons. One Seattle source followed patients from active infection through their disease course. The clonotype was recovered from a person aged 65-85 years with COVID-19, enrolled during active disease. Sequenced: peripheral blood.

Written as DNA, the CDR3 is TGTGCCACTAAACGACAGGTTAACTACGAGCAGTACTTC. It codes for CATKRQVNYEQYF. The gene calls are TRBV27 and TRBJ2-7; TRBD1 might be the D (6 bases). Trimming removed 10 bases from V and 3 bases from J, with 16 bases in between. The germline V gene has CDR1 MNHEY and CDR2 SMNVEV (reference sequence). The CDR3 is 13 amino acids.